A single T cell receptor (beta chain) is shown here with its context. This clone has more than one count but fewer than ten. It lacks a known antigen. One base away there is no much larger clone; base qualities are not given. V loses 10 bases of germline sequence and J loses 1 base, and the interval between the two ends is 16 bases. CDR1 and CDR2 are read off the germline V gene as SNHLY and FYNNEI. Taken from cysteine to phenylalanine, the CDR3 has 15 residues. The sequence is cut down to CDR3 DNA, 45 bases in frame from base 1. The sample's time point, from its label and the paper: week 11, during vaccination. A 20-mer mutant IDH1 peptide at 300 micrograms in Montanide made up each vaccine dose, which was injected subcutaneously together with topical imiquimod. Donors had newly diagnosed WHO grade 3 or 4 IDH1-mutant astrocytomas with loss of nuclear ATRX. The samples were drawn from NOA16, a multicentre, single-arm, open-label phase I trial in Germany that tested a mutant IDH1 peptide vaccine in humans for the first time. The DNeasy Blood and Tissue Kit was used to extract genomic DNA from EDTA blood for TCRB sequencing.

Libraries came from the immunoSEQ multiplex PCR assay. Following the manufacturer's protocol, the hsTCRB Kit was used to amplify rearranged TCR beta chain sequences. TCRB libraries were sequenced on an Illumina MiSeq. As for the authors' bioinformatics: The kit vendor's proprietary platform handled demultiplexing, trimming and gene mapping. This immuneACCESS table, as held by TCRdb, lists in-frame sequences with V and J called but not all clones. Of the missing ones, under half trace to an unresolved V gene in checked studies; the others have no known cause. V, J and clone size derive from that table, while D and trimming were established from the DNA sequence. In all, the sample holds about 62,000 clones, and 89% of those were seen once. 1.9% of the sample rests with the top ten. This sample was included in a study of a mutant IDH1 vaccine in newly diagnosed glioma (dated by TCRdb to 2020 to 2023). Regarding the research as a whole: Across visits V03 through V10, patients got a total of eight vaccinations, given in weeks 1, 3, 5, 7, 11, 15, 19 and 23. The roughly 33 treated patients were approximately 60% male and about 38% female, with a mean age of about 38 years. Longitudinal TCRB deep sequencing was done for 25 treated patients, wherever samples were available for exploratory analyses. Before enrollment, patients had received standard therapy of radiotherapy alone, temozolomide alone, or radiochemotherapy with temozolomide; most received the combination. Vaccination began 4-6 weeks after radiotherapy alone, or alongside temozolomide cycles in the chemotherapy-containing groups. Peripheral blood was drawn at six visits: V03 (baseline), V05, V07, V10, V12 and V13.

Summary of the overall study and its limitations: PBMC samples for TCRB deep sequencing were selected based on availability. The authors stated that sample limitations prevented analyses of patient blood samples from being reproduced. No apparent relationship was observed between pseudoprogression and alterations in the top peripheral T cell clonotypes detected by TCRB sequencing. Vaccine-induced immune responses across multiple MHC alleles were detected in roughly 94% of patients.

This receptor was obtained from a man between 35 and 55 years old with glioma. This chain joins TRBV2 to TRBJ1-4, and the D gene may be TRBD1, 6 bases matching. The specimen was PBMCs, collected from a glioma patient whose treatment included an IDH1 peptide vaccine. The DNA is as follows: TGTGCCACGGACAAGGGACAAGGAACTAATGAAAAACTGTTTTTT. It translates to CATDKGQGTNEKLFF.